These 32 T cell receptor beta chains were sequenced from one sample in a study of cytomegalovirus exposure and HLA in healthy donors. Using immunoSEQ multiplex PCR, the repertoire was profiled, and TCRdb retains in-frame clones only, with some absent. Of 190,000 or so clones in the sample, 65% to 90% were seen once. Sequencing input: PBMCs. Receptors were obtained from a woman aged 25 to 39 in good health and CMV-seropositive.

This clone was counted only a few times. V and J are TRBV25-1 and TRBJ1-4; 8 positions match TRBD1. The V segment lost 4 bases and the J segment 11 bases; nucleotides outside the gene matches: 6. This CDR3 spans 13 amino acids. Germline V gene sequence: CDR1 MGHDK, CDR2 SYGVNS. The DNA for the CDR3 is TGTGCCAGCAGTGCCCAGACAGGGGAGAAACTGTTTTTT. It translates to CASSAQTGEKLFF.

In its sample, this clone was seen a few times. The rearrangement uses TRBV4-1 and TRBJ2-1; D may be TRBD2 (6 bases). CDR1 is MGHRA, CDR2 YSYEKL, per germline. CDR3 length: 14 residues. V lost 5 bases and J 7 bases, leaving 15 bases between the germline ends. CDR3 region: CASSGGYRGNEQFF. CDR3 coding DNA: TGCGCCAGCAGCGGGGGGTATAGGGGAAATGAGCAGTTCTTC.

The V gene is TRBV6-5, the J gene TRBJ2-7, with a tentative D call TRBD2 (6 bases). The CDR3 loop spans 15 amino acids. The V gene lost 6 bases and the J gene lost 3 bases, with 18 bases spanning the gap. CDR1 is MNHEY and CDR2 is SVGAGI in the germline V gene. CDR3 protein: CASRRYRDGGYEQYF. As DNA, the CDR3 is TGTGCCAGCAGGAGATACCGGGACGGGGGCTACGAGCAGTACTTC.

The genes are TRBV27 and TRBJ2-7, with TRBD2 identical over 9 bases. CDR3 length equals 15 residues. Germline CDR1 and CDR2: MNHEY and SMNVEV (reference sequence). V gave up 2 bases and J gave up 2 bases; unmatched junction bases: 4. The CDR3 nucleotides are TGTGCCAGCAGTTTAATGGCTAGCGGGACCTACGAGCAGTACTTC. As protein: CASSLMASGTYEQYF.

The chain recombines TRBV4-1 with TRBJ1-4; TRBD1 agrees at 7 bases. V dropped 4 bases and J dropped 4; count of bases not matched to a gene: 6. The germline CDR1 and CDR2 sequences are MGHRA and YSYEKL. There are 15 residues in the CDR3. CDR3 DNA sequence: TGCGCCAGCAGCCCCGACCGGGACAGTAATGAAAAACTGTTTTTT. Its protein is CASSPDRDSNEKLFF.

The CDR3 here is CASTRGAGGEQYF. CDR3 nucleotide sequence: TGTGCCAGCACCCGGGGGGCGGGAGGCGAGCAGTACTTC. The rearrangement uses TRBV27 and TRBJ2-7; 8 bases match TRBD2. The J segment lost 6 bases and the V segment lost 7 bases, leaving 8 bases of the junction unmatched. The CDR3 runs to 13 residues. CDR1 is MNHEY, CDR2 SMNVEV, per germline (reference sequence).

V gene TRBV27 combines with J gene TRBJ2-2; D perhaps matches TRBD2 (5 bases). Per the germline V gene, CDR1 is MNHEY and CDR2 is SMNVEV (reference sequence). V dropped 7 bases and J dropped 2 bases, with 11 bases sitting between them. The CDR3 is 14 residues long. The CDR3 nucleotides are TGTGCCAGCATTAGCGCAGACAACACCGGGGAGCTGTTTTTT. It translates to CASISADNTGELFF.

V is TRBV18 and J is TRBJ2-1, with 10 bases lining up with TRBD2. The germline V gene encodes CDR1 KGHSH and CDR2 LQKENI. The CDR3 is 16 residues long. The ends lost 3 bases at V and 1 base at J; junction bases unmatched: 3. The CDR3 coding sequence is TGTGCCAGCTCACCGGGACTAGCGCCGTCCTACAATGAGCAGTTCTTC. Translating it yields CASSPGLAPSYNEQFF.

The chain is built from TRBV7-9 and TRBJ2-3; D uncertain. The V gene's germline CDR1 is SEHNR and CDR2 FQNEAQ (reference sequence). This CDR3 contains 15 residues. V shed 1 base and J shed 3 bases, with 11 bases lying between them. In DNA form, the CDR3 reads TGTGCCAGCAGCTTAGGTAGCCCCCGGACAGATACGCAGTATTTT. It codes for CASSLGSPRTDTQYF.

This clone was detected only a few times. The V gene is TRBV15, the J gene TRBJ1-4; D perhaps matches TRBD1 (6 bases). V lost 4 bases to trimming and J lost 7 bases, with 13 bases between them. The CDR3 sequence is 14 residues long. Looked up from germline, CDR1 is LNHNV and CDR2 is YYDKDF (reference sequence). CDR3 amino acids: CATSTDQGFEKLFF. Here the CDR3 DNA reads TGTGCCACCAGCACCGACCAGGGGTTTGAAAAACTGTTTTTT.

The gene calls are TRBV10-3 and TRBJ1-2, with D perhaps matching TRBD1 (5 bases). There are 13 residues in the CDR3. Germline V gives CDR1 ENHRY, CDR2 SYGVKD. V shed 3 bases and J shed 5 bases, with 10 bases lying between them. Here the CDR3 reads CAISDGQGYGYTF. CDR3 in DNA: TGTGCCATCAGTGACGGGCAGGGTTATGGCTACACCTTC.

The J gene is TRBJ2-1, the V gene TRBV30, with 9 bases that match TRBD2. Germline lookup yields CDR1 GTSNPN and CDR2 SVGIG (reference sequence). V shed 3 bases and J 2 bases; nucleotides not matched to a gene: 2. This CDR3 spans 14 amino acids. CDR3 nucleotides: TGTGCCTGGAGAGGACTAGCGACCTACAATGAGCAGTTCTTC. This encodes CAWRGLATYNEQFF.

The gene calls are TRBV28 and TRBJ2-6, with 8 bases lining up with TRBD1. This CDR3 region has 18 residues. The V gene's germline CDR1 is MDHEN and CDR2 SYDVKM. V was pared by 6 bases and J by 0 bases, with 10 bases of the junction left unmatched. The CDR3 sequence: CASRGTGATFSGANVLTF. In DNA, the CDR3 is TGTGCCAGCAGAGGGACAGGTGCAACTTTCTCTGGGGCCAACGTCCTGACTTTC.

The CDR3 DNA is TGTGCCAGCAGCTTGGCGCGCTTAGCGGGGAACACCGGGGAGCTGTTTTTT. Protein sequence: CASSLARLAGNTGELFF. The chain uses TRBV5-6 and TRBJ2-2; 7 positions agree with TRBD2. CDR3 length: 17 residues. The V and J ends lost 0 bases and 1 base, in that order; junction bases with no gene match: 6. CDR1 is SGHDT, CDR2 YYEEEE, per germline.

This clone was counted between two and nine times. As DNA, the CDR3 is TGTGCCAGCTCACTTGGAGGGAGGGCCCGAGAGACCCAGTACTTC. This translates into CASSLGGRARETQYF. This sequence joins TRBV18 and TRBJ2-5; 7 bases fit TRBD2. Germline values: CDR1 KGHSH, CDR2 LQKENI. Germline trimming cut 4 bases from V and 4 bases from J; bases unmatched to any gene: 9. The CDR3 is 15 amino acids.

The chain uses TRBV14 and TRBJ2-1, with 9 positions matching TRBD1. With 5 bases clipped from V and 10 bases from J, the junction kept 9 bases outside the gene matches. The CDR3 is 14 amino acids. CDR1 is SGHDN and CDR2 is FVKESK in the germline V gene. CDR3 residues: CASSGTGYWGEQFF. CDR3 sequence (DNA): TGTGCCAGCAGCGGGACAGGGTATTGGGGCGAGCAGTTCTTC.

The chain carries TRBV4-1 and TRBJ1-1; 11 bases match TRBD1. Germline trimming cut 5 bases from V and 5 bases from J; bases unmatched to any gene: 4. The CDR3 consists of 14 residues. Germline V gives CDR1 MGHRA, CDR2 YSYEKL. CDR3 protein: CASSKGQGATEAFF. The CDR3 DNA reads TGCGCCAGCAGCAAAGGACAGGGGGCAACTGAAGCTTTCTTT.

The chain couples TRBV15 to TRBJ2-1, with a possible D match to TRBD1 (6 bases). Germline CDR1 reads LNHNV; CDR2 reads YYDKDF (reference sequence). Trimming cost V 3 bases and J 0 bases, with 12 bases left between them. The CDR3 is 16 residues long. Here the CDR3 DNA reads TGTGCCACCAGCAGGGACAGACGTAGCTCCTACAATGAGCAGTTCTTC. Translating gives CATSRDRRSSYNEQFF. Supplemented by reference TRBV15 and TRBJ2-1, the full variable domain reads DAMVIQNPRYQVTQFGKPVTLSCSQTLNHNVMYWYQQKSSQAPKLLFHYYDKDFNNEADTPDNFQSRRPNTSFCFLDIRSPGLGDTAMYLCATSRDRRSSYNEQFFGPGTRLTVL.

The chain links TRBV7-4 to TRBJ2-3, with D hard to call. V was cut by 6 bases and J by 8 bases, with 15 bases left in between. This CDR3 comprises 13 residues. CDR1 and CDR2 from the germline V gene are SGHVT and SQSDAQ. CDR3 DNA sequence: TGTGCCAGCAGTCGACCGCCACCGGGTACGCAGTATTTT. This gives the protein CASSRPPPGTQYF. Based on the CDR3 plus reference TRBV7-4 and TRBJ2-3, the full variable domain is GAGVSQSPRYKVAKRGRDVALRCDSISGHVTLYWYRQTLGQGSEVLTYSQSDAQRDKSGRPSGRFSAERPERSVSTLKIQRTEQGDSAVYLCASSRPPPGTQYFGPGTRLTVL.

The chain carries TRBV6-1 and TRBJ2-1, with D maybe TRBD1 (5 bases). The germline gives CDR1 MNHNS, CDR2 SASEGT. The CDR3 totals 14 residues. V shed 0 bases and J shed 9 bases, with 12 bases lying between them. CDR3 protein: CASSEARRRGEQFF. In DNA, the CDR3 is TGTGCCAGCAGTGAAGCGCGACGAAGGGGTGAGCAGTTCTTC.

This CDR3 reads CASSLRPGGASGYTF. Written as DNA, the CDR3 is TGTGCCAGCAGTTTACGGCCGGGGGGAGCAAGTGGCTACACCTTC. V is TRBV27 and J is TRBJ1-2; possible D gene TRBD1, 5 bases. Trimming removed 2 bases at V and 7 bases at J, with 17 bases between. Germline V gene lookup returns CDR1 MNHEY and CDR2 SMNVEV (reference sequence). The CDR3 has 15 residues.

The rearrangement joins TRBV29-1 to TRBJ1-4; perhaps TRBD1 as D (6 bases). V shed 6 bases and J shed 4 bases, with 12 bases lying between them. The CDR3 loop spans 13 amino acids. CDR1 and CDR2 from the germline V gene are SQVTM and ANQGSEA. The CDR3 reads CSVGQQSNEKLFF. In DNA form, the CDR3 reads TGCAGCGTCGGACAGCAGAGTAATGAAAAACTGTTTTTT.

This clone is classed as medium-sized. The chain couples TRBV7-6 to TRBJ1-1, with TRBD1 identical over 8 bases. This CDR3 spans 15 amino acids. The germline gives CDR1 SGHVS, CDR2 FNYEAQ. V gave up 1 base and J gave up 5 bases; unmatched junction bases: 6. The CDR3 nucleotides are TGTGCCAGCAGCTTAGGGCAGGGGGCAGTAACTGAAGCTTTCTTT. This sequence encodes CASSLGQGAVTEAFF.

The chain joins TRBV5-8 to TRBJ2-5; 7 nucleotides agree with TRBD2. The germline CDR1 and CDR2 sequences are SGHTS and YDEGEE. The CDR3 covers 14 residues. The J segment lost 7 bases and the V segment lost 0 bases, leaving 6 bases of the junction unmatched. The CDR3 is CASSLGSPGGTQYF. Written as DNA, the CDR3 is TGTGCCAGCAGCTTGGGGTCGCCGGGGGGGACCCAGTACTTC.

V is TRBV27 and J is TRBJ2-3, with a possible D match to TRBD1 (5 bases). Germline V gene sequence: CDR1 MNHEY, CDR2 SMNVEV (reference sequence). V was cut by 5 bases and J by 1 base, with 10 bases left in between. The CDR3 has 14 residues. CDR3 loop: CASSPLQGTDTQYF. The CDR3, as DNA: TGTGCCAGCAGTCCCCTACAGGGCACAGATACGCAGTATTTT.

This chain links TRBV2 with TRBJ2-1; 7 nucleotides line up with TRBD2. The CDR3 is 15 residues long. With 3 bases clipped from V and 3 bases from J, the junction kept 5 bases outside the gene matches. CDR1 and CDR2 from the germline V gene are SNHLY and FYNNEI. CDR3 nucleotide sequence: TGTGCCAGCAGTGACGGTCTAGCGGACTACAATGAGCAGTTCTTC. This sequence encodes CASSDGLADYNEQFF.

The CDR3, as DNA: TGTGCCAGCAGCGTTGACAGGACCCCTCACAATGAGCAGTTCTTC. Amino acid sequence: CASSVDRTPHNEQFF. The chain is built from TRBV9 and TRBJ2-1; D perhaps matches TRBD1 (6 bases). V was clipped by 2 bases and J by 5 bases, with 14 bases between them. Germline CDR1 is SGDLS and CDR2 is YYNGEE. The CDR3 extends over 15 amino acids.

This clone has only one observation. The chain couples TRBV15 to TRBJ2-5, with D unclear. From germline, CDR1 is LNHNV and CDR2 YYDKDF (reference sequence). This CDR3 has 15 amino acids. Trimming took off 0 bases at V and 0 bases at J, with 8 bases between the two ends. The CDR3 nucleotides read TGTGCCACCAGCAGAGAGTTTATGTACCAAGAGACCCAGTACTTC. Its protein product is CATSREFMYQETQYF.

CDR3 in DNA: TGTGCCAGCAACGGGGACAGGGGGACAGATACGCAGTATTTT. Translating gives CASNGDRGTDTQYF. V is TRBV2 and J is TRBJ2-3; 11 bases agree with TRBD1. Germline assignment: CDR1 SNHLY and CDR2 FYNNEI. This CDR3 comprises 14 residues. V shed 7 bases and J 3 bases; nucleotides not matched to a gene: 3. The whole variable domain, filled in from reference TRBV2 and TRBJ2-3, reads EPEVTQTPSHQVTQMGQEVILRCVPISNHLYFYWYRQILGQKVEFLVSFYNNEISEKSEIFDDQFSVERPDGSNFTLKIRSTKLEDSAMYFCASNGDRGTDTQYFGPGTRLTVL.

The chain is built from TRBV27 and TRBJ1-5, with D tentatively TRBD1 (5 bases). Trimming shortened V by 8 bases and J by 6 bases, and 23 bases separated the two germline ends. The CDR3 is made up of 16 amino acids. Germline CDR1 and CDR2: MNHEY and SMNVEV (reference sequence). In DNA, the CDR3 is TGTGCCAGCGGAACATCGGCAGGGATTAACGTTCAGCCCCAGCATTTT. Translation gives CASGTSAGINVQPQHF.

The V and J genes are TRBV7-9 and TRBJ2-3; D unresolved. The germline V and J ends were trimmed by 5 bases and 2 bases, with 5 bases remaining between them. The CDR3 spans 12 residues. Looked up from germline, CDR1 is SEHNR and CDR2 is FQNEAQ (reference sequence). CDR3 DNA: TGTGCCAGCAGCCCTTCCACAGATACGCAGTATTTT. Amino acid sequence: CASSPSTDTQYF.

The chain is built from TRBV29-1 and TRBJ2-2; 8 nucleotides line up with TRBD2. The V gene's germline CDR1 is SQVTM and CDR2 ANQGSEA. The CDR3 has 13 residues. V lost 7 bases, J lost 6 bases, and 7 bases stayed unmatched. The CDR3 coding sequence is TGCAGCGGGGTCAGAGCGGGAGCCGGGGAGCTGTTTTTT. Protein: CSGVRAGAGELFF.